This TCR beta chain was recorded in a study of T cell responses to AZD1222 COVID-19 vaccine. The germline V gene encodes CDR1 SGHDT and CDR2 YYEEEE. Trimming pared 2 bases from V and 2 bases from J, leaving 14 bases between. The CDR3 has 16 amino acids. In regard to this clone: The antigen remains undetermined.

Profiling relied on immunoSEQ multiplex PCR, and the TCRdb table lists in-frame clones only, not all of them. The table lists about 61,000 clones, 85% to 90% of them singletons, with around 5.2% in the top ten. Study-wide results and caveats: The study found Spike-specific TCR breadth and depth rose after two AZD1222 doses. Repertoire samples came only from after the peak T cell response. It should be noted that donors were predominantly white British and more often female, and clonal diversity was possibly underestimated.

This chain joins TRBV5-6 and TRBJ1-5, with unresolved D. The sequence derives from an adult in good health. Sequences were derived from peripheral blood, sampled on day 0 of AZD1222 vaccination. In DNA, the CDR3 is TGTGCCAGCAGCTTCTATAAAGGGATGCGCAATCAGCCCCAGCATTTT. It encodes CASSFYKGMRNQPQHF.